This T cell receptor beta chain was recorded in a study of T cell responses to AZD1222 COVID-19 vaccine. Broader study findings: Unmutated regions of variants are reportedly targeted by nearly half of spike-specific TCRs. Mapped onto spike, vaccine-associated CD4 TCRs spanned it and were dominant at 160-218 and 743-854.

On this clone: Its target is not known.

The CDR3 is made up of 15 amino acids. Germline V gene data show CDR1 as MDHEN and CDR2 as SYDVKM. Trimming shortened V by 8 bases and J by 7 bases, and 21 bases separated the two germline ends. The protocol was immunoSEQ multiplex PCR, while the TCRdb copy is restricted to in-frame clones and leaves out a portion. The sample shows 93,000 or so clones, 88% of them seen only once. This receptor was identified in an adult in good health. The chain carries TRBV28 and TRBJ2-1; a weak D match, TRBD2 (6 bases). The sample consisted of peripheral blood, taken on day 0 of AZD1222 vaccination. CDR3 DNA: TGTGCCAGCCACTCCCCTTCGACTGGGGGGAATGAGCAGTTCTTC. Residues: CASHSPSTGGNEQFF.